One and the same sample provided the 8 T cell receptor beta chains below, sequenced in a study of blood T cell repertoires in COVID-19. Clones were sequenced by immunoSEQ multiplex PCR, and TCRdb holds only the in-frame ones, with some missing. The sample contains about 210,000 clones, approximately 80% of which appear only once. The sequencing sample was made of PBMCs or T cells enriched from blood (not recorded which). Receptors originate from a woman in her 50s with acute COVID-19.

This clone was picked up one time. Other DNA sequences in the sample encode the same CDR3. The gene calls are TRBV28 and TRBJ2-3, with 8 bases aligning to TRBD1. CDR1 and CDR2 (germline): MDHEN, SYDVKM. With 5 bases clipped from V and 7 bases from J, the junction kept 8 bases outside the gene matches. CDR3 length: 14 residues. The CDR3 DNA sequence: TGTGCCAGCAGTCTAGGACAGGGTCGATATACGCAGTATTTT. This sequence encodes CASSLGQGRYTQYF.

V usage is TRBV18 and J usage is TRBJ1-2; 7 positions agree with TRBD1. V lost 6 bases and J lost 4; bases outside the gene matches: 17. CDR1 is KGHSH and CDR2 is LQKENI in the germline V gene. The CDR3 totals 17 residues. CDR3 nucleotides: TGTGCCAGCTCGCCCAGAAGAGAGGGGGCGGGCGTCTATGGCTACACCTTC. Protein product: CASSPRREGAGVYGYTF. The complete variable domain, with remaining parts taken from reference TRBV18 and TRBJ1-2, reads NAGVMQNPRHLVRRRGQEARLRCSPMKGHSHVYWYRQLPEEGLKFMVYLQKENIIDESGMPKERFSAEFPKEGPSILRIQQVVRGDSAAYFCASSPRREGAGVYGYTFGSGTRLTVV.

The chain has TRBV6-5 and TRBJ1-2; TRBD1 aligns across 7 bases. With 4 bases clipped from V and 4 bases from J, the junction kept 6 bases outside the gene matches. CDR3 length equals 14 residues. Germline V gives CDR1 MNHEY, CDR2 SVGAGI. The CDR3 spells CASSSRGGSYGYTF. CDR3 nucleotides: TGTGCCAGCAGTTCCCGAGGGGGCAGCTATGGCTACACCTTC.

The CDR3 region has the DNA TGTGCCAGCAGCTTGCAGGGACTTACGCAGTATTTT. It codes for CASSLQGLTQYF. This rearrangement joins TRBV5-8 to TRBJ2-3; D perhaps matches TRBD2 (6 bases). CDR1 is SGHTS and CDR2 is YDEGEE in the germline V gene. With 1 base removed from V and 8 bases from J, the gap between germline ends came to 8 bases. The CDR3 spans 12 residues.

In DNA, the CDR3 is TGCGCCAGCAGCTTGGGTTCTAGCGGGAGGGGAGAGACCCAGTACTTC. Translating gives CASSLGSSGRGETQYF. The chain recombines TRBV5-1 with TRBJ2-5; 12 positions agree with TRBD2. V trimming: 0 bases; J trimming: 4 bases; junction bases outside the gene matches: 4. Germline V gene sequence: CDR1 SGHRS, CDR2 YFSETQ. The CDR3 extends over 16 amino acids.

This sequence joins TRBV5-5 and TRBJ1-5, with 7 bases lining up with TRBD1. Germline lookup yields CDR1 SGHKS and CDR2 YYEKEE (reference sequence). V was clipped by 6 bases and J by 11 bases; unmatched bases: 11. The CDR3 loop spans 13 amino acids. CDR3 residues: CASNEGAVGSQHF. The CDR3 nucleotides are TGTGCCAGCAATGAGGGGGCCGTTGGGTCCCAGCATTTT. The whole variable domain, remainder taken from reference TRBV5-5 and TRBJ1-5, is DAGVTQSPTHLIKTRGQQVTLRCSPISGHKSVSWYQQVLGQGPQFIFQYYEKEERGRGNFPDRFSARQFPNYSSELNVNALLLGDSALYLCASNEGAVGSQHFGDGTRLSIL.

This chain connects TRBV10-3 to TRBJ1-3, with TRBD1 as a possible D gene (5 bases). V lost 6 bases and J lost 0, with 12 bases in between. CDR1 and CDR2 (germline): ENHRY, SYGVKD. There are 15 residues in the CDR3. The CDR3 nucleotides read TGTGCCATCAGCCCCCAGGGTAGCTCTGGAAACACCATATATTTT. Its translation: CAISPQGSSGNTIYF.

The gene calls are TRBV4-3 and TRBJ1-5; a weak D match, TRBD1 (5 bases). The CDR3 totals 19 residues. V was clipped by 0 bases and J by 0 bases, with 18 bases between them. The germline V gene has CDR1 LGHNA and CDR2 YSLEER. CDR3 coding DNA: TGCGCCAGCAGCCAAGAAAGAGCCTCCCAGGGAAATAGCAATCAGCCCCAGCATTTT. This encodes CASSQERASQGNSNQPQHF.